These 20 T cell receptor beta chains were all obtained from the same sample, sequenced in a study of T-cell memory formation after mild COVID-19. MiXCR was run by TCRdb on the 5' RACE reads, yielding one entry per CDR3 protein. In the table there are about 240,000 distinct CDR3 sequences, 8% to 9.5% of which are singletons. The sample consisted of PBMCs or a T cell subset sorted from them (not recorded which). The source of these receptors is a man aged 18 to 29 who had mild COVID-19 (a few samples of this study predate the infection). Cell type and time point are not known.

This clonotype was observed at least ten times. J is TRBJ2-1 and V is TRBV10-3; 8 positions agree with TRBD1. Germline V gene data show CDR1 as ENHRY and CDR2 as SYGVKD. V lost 11 bases, J lost 5 bases, and 5 bases stayed unmatched. There are 12 residues in the CDR3. The CDR3 sequence is CAARTGNNEQFF. Here the CDR3 DNA reads TGTGCCGCCAGGACAGGGAACAATGAGCAGTTCTTC.

This clonotype was seen a few times. This sequence joins TRBV5-6 and TRBJ2-7; D might be TRBD2 (7 bases). This CDR3 region has 18 residues. With 0 bases removed from V and 0 bases from J, the gap between germline ends came to 19 bases. Looked up from germline, CDR1 is SGHDT and CDR2 is YYEEEE. Here the CDR3 DNA reads TGTGCCAGCAGCTTGGTCGGCGCGGGGGCCTTTCTCTCCTACGAGCAGTACTTC. Protein sequence: CASSLVGAGAFLSYEQYF.

The CDR3 DNA reads as TGTGCCAGCTCACCCTTACTTGATTCACCCCTCCACTTT. Its protein product is CASSPLLDSPLHF. The gene calls are TRBV18 and TRBJ1-6; unclear D gene. The germline gives CDR1 KGHSH, CDR2 LQKENI. Trimming left V 3 bases short and J 8 bases short, with 8 bases between. The CDR3 runs to 13 residues.

This chain links TRBV7-8 with TRBJ2-7; maybe TRBD2 (7 bases). The CDR3 runs to 14 residues. V gave up 5 bases and J gave up 1 base, with 12 bases separating them. Germline-derived CDR1 and CDR2 are SGHVS and FQNEAQ. The CDR3 nucleotides read TGTGCCAGCAGCCACAGGGAGGGATCCTACGAGCAGTACTTC. Amino acid sequence: CASSHREGSYEQYF.

This clonotype came up a few times. The chain links TRBV7-2 to TRBJ1-2; TRBD1 is a possible D gene (5 bases). Per germline, CDR1 SGHTA and CDR2 FQGNSA. V lost 3 bases and J lost 6, with 20 bases in between. There are 16 residues in the CDR3. CDR3 loop: CASSLQDEGRVHGYTF. The CDR3 DNA reads TGTGCCAGCAGCTTGCAAGATGAGGGGAGGGTTCATGGCTACACCTTC.

The V gene is TRBV3-1, the J gene TRBJ2-1; D call uncertain. The ends were cut back, 1 base at V and 4 bases at J, with 5 bases in the middle. The CDR3 sequence is 13 residues long. The V gene's germline CDR1 is LGHDT and CDR2 YNNKEL (reference sequence). CDR3 loop: CASSQVGYNEQFF. The CDR3, as DNA: TGTGCCAGCAGCCAAGTGGGGTACAATGAGCAGTTCTTC.

In this sample, this clonotype turned up a few times. The chain has TRBV20-1 and TRBJ2-3; D tentatively fits TRBD1 or TRBD2 (5 bases each). Germline V gene lookup returns CDR1 DFQATT and CDR2 SNEGSKA (reference sequence). Between the trimmed V and J ends, which lost 6 bases and 2 bases, there was a span of 18 bases. The CDR3 has 15 residues. The CDR3 DNA sequence: TGCAGTGCGAAGCGGTGGGACGGAGACACAGATACGCAGTATTTT. It encodes CSAKRWDGDTDTQYF.

This chain joins TRBV29-1 and TRBJ1-1; D is unclear. The CDR3 runs to 11 residues. The V end lost 7 bases, the J end lost 11 bases, and 17 bases lay between the germline ends. From germline, CDR1 is SQVTM and CDR2 ANQGSEA. The chain's CDR3 is CSARGHLVAFF. In DNA form, the CDR3 reads TGCAGCGCGCGTGGGCACCTTGTTGCTTTCTTT.

Only a few counts were recorded for this clonotype. V and J are TRBV7-9 and TRBJ2-3, with 9 bases identical to TRBD1. Unmatched junction bases numbered 8, after V lost 5 bases and J lost 5 bases. The CDR3 runs to 15 residues. Germline V gene sequence: CDR1 SEHNR, CDR2 FQNEAQ (reference sequence). The CDR3 spells CASSPSGQGRDTQYF. CDR3 coding DNA: TGTGCCAGCAGCCCCTCGGGACAGGGCAGAGATACGCAGTATTTT.

The gene calls are TRBV4-2 and TRBJ1-6, with a possible D match to TRBD1 (5 bases). Per the germline V gene, CDR1 is LGHNA and CDR2 is YNFKEQ. The CDR3 extends over 13 amino acids. V lost 0 bases to trimming and J lost 9 bases, with 6 bases between them. For the CDR3, the DNA is TGTGCCAGCAGCCAAGACAGGGTTTCACCCCTCCACTTT. Translated: CASSQDRVSPLHF.

This clonotype was counted between two and nine times. The chain carries TRBV4-2 and TRBJ1-2; unclear D gene. Trimming left V 4 bases short and J 0 bases short, with 21 bases between. Germline V gene data show CDR1 as LGHNA and CDR2 as YNFKEQ. The CDR3 contains 18 residues. This CDR3 reads CASSRGDGPLTSNYGYTF. In DNA form, the CDR3 reads TGTGCCAGCAGCCGCGGAGACGGTCCGCTTACCTCTAACTATGGCTACACCTTC.

This rearrangement joins TRBV11-2 to TRBJ2-3; 11 bases align to TRBD2. CDR3 length: 16 amino acids. V was pared by 3 bases and J by 1 base, with 3 bases of the junction left unmatched. Germline V CDR1 and CDR2: SGHAT, FQNNGV. CDR3 region: CASSFQLAGGTDTQYF. CDR3 DNA: TGTGCCAGCAGCTTCCAACTAGCGGGGGGCACAGATACGCAGTATTTT.

This chain connects TRBV7-2 to TRBJ2-5; TRBD1 or TRBD2 may be the D gene (5 bases each). The CDR3 is 13 residues long. The V and J ends lost 5 bases and 7 bases respectively, with 14 bases between them. The germline V gene has CDR1 SGHTA and CDR2 FQGNSA. CDR3 bases: TGTGCCAGCAGCCCCGGGGCTGGGGGGACCCAGTACTTC. Translation: CASSPGAGGTQYF.

J is TRBJ2-1 and V is TRBV4-1, with a possible D match to TRBD2 (6 bases). V lost 4 bases, J lost 7 bases, and 8 bases lay in between. Germline CDR1 and CDR2: MGHRA and YSYEKL. There are 12 residues in the CDR3. In DNA, the CDR3 is TGCGCCAGCAGCCGGGCGGGAAATGAGCAGTTCTTC. It is translated as CASSRAGNEQFF.

This clonotype was detected only a few times. The rearrangement uses TRBV12-3 or TRBV12-4 and TRBJ2-6; no definite D call. Trimming stripped 3 bases from V and 1 base from J, with 7 bases between. The CDR3 loop spans 15 amino acids. The CDR3: CASSLFGSGANVLTF. DNA for the CDR3: TGTGCCAGCAGTTTGTTTGGGTCTGGGGCCAACGTCCTGACTTTC.

This clonotype has ten or more counts. The genes are TRBV6-6 and TRBJ2-7; possible D gene TRBD2, 5 bases. Per germline, CDR1 MNHNY and CDR2 SVGAGI (reference sequence). V lost 2 bases and J lost 6, with 8 bases in between. The CDR3 runs 12 residues. Here the CDR3 DNA reads TGTGCCAGCAGTTACGTTGGAGGCGAGCAGTACTTC. It encodes CASSYVGGEQYF.

J is TRBJ2-5 and V is TRBV12-3 or TRBV12-4, with unresolved D. The CDR3 is 18 residues long. Trimming pared 5 bases from V and 0 bases from J, leaving 22 bases between. The CDR3 DNA reads TGTGCCAGCAGTCCTCTGATTGGCCTGGGTGTGAACCAAGAGACCCAGTACTTC. It encodes CASSPLIGLGVNQETQYF.

There are many counts of this clonotype. This chain joins TRBV5-1 and TRBJ2-2; D is possibly TRBD2 (6 bases). V lost 1 base and J 5 bases, leaving 12 bases between the germline ends. The CDR3 length is 15 residues. CDR1 is SGHRS, CDR2 YFSETQ, per germline. CDR3 protein: CASSLSRGWTGELFF. The CDR3 nucleotides read TGCGCCAGCAGCTTGTCGCGGGGATGGACCGGGGAGCTGTTTTTT.

The chain uses TRBV29-1 and TRBJ1-3; tentative D call: TRBD1 (6 bases). V was trimmed by 6 bases and J by 3 bases, leaving 9 bases between them. In germline, CDR1 is SQVTM, CDR2 ANQGSEA. The CDR3 has 12 residues. The CDR3, as DNA: TGCAGCGTGGAACAGGGTGGAAACACCATATATTTT. This sequence encodes CSVEQGGNTIYF.

In this sample, this clonotype turned up a few times. The rearrangement links TRBV15 to TRBJ1-1; 7 nucleotides match TRBD1. CDR1 and CDR2 (germline): LNHNV, YYDKDF (reference sequence). The CDR3 spans 15 residues. V shed 4 bases, J shed 0 bases, and the junction held 5 bases outside the gene matches. The CDR3 loop reads CATSKAGTVNTEAFF. The CDR3 bases are TGTGCCACCAGCAAAGCCGGGACAGTGAACACTGAAGCTTTCTTT.